These T cell receptor beta chains were read from a single sample in a study of tumor-infiltrating lymphocytes in primary liver carcinoma. Using its own MiXCR run on the multiplex PCR reads, TCRdb lists one record per CDR3 protein. The table includes approximately 190,000 distinct CDR3 sequences, over 80% detected once. The sample consisted of tumor tissue from primary liver carcinoma. These TCRs come from a man aged 40-55 years with primary liver carcinoma and hepatitis B virus infection. Both conserved end residues are part of each CDR3. A D gene is named only where the DNA matches it firmly. Expanded clones are given a class, and other clones once, few, many or no size at all.

CDR3aa	CDR3nt	v_gene	abundance	d_gene	j_gene
CVIEKVGQGFEQYF	TGTGTCATCGAAAAGGTGGGACAGGGGTTCGAGCAGTACTTC	TRBV10-3	-	TRBD1	TRBJ2-7
CSVETGDVTDTQYF	TGCAGCGTCGAAACAGGGGACGTCACAGACACGCAGTATTTT	TRBV29-1	once	TRBD1	TRBJ2-3
CASSRGGTSAYNEQFF	TGCGCCAGCAGCCGAGGGGGGACTAGCGCTTACAATGAGCAGTTCTTC	TRBV5-1	many	TRBD2	TRBJ2-1
CVSSYFGRFCEQYF	TGTGTCAGCAGTTACTTTGGCAGGTTCTGCGAGCAGTACTTC	TRBV6-6	-	-	TRBJ2-7
CVSRFGGGNTIYF	TGTGTCAGCAGATTTGGGGGCGGAAACACCATATATTTT	TRBV28	few	-	TRBJ1-3
CASGLLPAGEGEQYF	TGTGCCAGCGGACTACTTCCGGCGGGAGAAGGGGAGCAGTACTTC	TRBV28	-	TRBD2	TRBJ2-7
CDSSLTGNEQFF	TGTGACAGCAGTTTAACGGGGAATGAGCAGTTCTTC	TRBV7-8	-	-	TRBJ2-1
CSGWYSAYEQYF	TGCAGCGGATGGTACAGTGCCTACGAGCAGTACTTC	TRBV29-1	-	-	TRBJ2-7
CANTYRDQETQYF	TGTGCCAACACTTACCGGGATCAAGAGACCCAGTACTTC	TRBV6-6	-	-	TRBJ2-5
CASTSSVNYHEQFF	TGTGCTAGCACCTCTAGCGTGAATTATCATGAGCAGTTCTTC	TRBV6-1	-	-	TRBJ2-1
CSVGTNAANTGQPFF	TGCAGCGTAGGGACTAACGCGGCGAACACCGGGCAGCCGTTTTTT	TRBV29-1	-	TRBD2	TRBJ2-2
CSVSLVGYYYGYTF	TGCAGCGTTTCACTTGTCGGGTACTACTATGGCTACACCTTT	TRBV29-1	-	-	TRBJ1-2
CASSIDRRRFF	TGTGCCAGCAGTATAGACAGGAGGCGGTTCTTC	TRBV11-2	-	-	TRBJ2-1
CASYLDRGGRFYNEQFF	TGTGCCAGCTACTTAGATAGGGGCGGGAGGTTCTACAATGAGCAATTCTTC	TRBV11-2	-	TRBD2	TRBJ2-1
CASSEGWLAAPYEQYF	TGTGCCAGCAGTGAGGGTTGGCTAGCGGCCCCCTACGAGCAGTACTTC	TRBV6-1	many	TRBD2	TRBJ2-7
CVSSLGSFYEQYF	TGTGTCAGCAGCCTAGGGTCATTCTACGAGCAGTACTTC	TRBV13	-	-	TRBJ2-7
CTSSQRQGGEQFF	TGTACTAGCAGTCAACGACAGGGGGGTGAGCAGTTCTTC	TRBV6-5	few	TRBD1	TRBJ2-1